This TCR beta chain is from a study of T cells after posttransplantation cyclophosphamide (dated by TCRdb to the mid-2010s). About the study as a whole: T cell repertoire reconstitution was tracked by TRB sequencing after myeloablative bone marrow transplantation in which posttransplantation cyclophosphamide was used as GVHD prophylaxis. Samples from about 33 PTCy-treated patients and approximately 15 related bone marrow donors of those patients were subjected to antigen receptor sequencing. Blood from all 35 or so PTCy patients with 1-year posttransplant specimens was subjected to TRB sequencing. TRB sequencing was also done on up to 3 additional blood samples from 2 to 5.2 years after transplant in 3 patients, and on pretransplant blood from 4 patients. Because TRA and TRB clonality correlated tightly in under 10 samples, later TCR analyses were limited to TRB. Public TRB sequences were searched against a database of over 3,000 sequences associated with responses to pathogens, tumor antigens, self-antigens and alloantigens.

Ends trimmed: V by 5 bases, J by 4 bases; bases unmatched to a gene: 7. For CDR1 and CDR2, the germline V gene (reference sequence) lists LNHDA and SQIVND. The CDR3 measures 14 amino acids from cysteine to phenylalanine. The DNA shown is the 42-base CDR3, in frame from base 1. What the authors observed across the whole study: Donor-recipient similarity was low at 1-2 months but rose over the first year, and later blood repertoires were often dominated by donor CD8+ memory clones. The TRB repertoires of T cells infiltrating skin or the GI tract showed only limited overlap with the TRB repertoires found in blood. Across 35 to 45 patients, TRB clonality was highly associated with recipient CMV seropositivity and CMV reactivation, and diversity in PTCy patients was similar to diversity in CNI/methotrexate controls.

TRB sequencing used genomic DNA with the immunoSEQ assay at survey resolution or the hsTCRB kit. In the authors' own workflow: Initial read processing used immunoSEQ software, and repertoire analyses used the LymphoSeq R package. Clonality was computed as 1 minus normalized Shannon entropy, and a Gini coefficient was also calculated for each TRB dataset. To infer phenotypes in unsorted samples, TRB sequences from sorted subsets of the recipient or donor were mapped onto unsorted samples from the same recipient. TCRdb limited this immuneACCESS table to in-frame rearrangements with V and J called. A share of clones is missing; checked studies link under half to unresolved V genes, and the rest is unexplained. The DNA was the basis for D and trimming; V, J and clone size are from that table. Across this sample there are roughly 6,800 clones, with 92% seen only once. The leading ten clones occupy 10% to 15% of the sample.

The label giving this sample's treatment or condition can be read as: high-dose cyclophosphamide on days +3 and +4 as single-agent GVHD prophylaxis. PTCy patients received busulfan and fludarabine conditioning, a related or unrelated marrow graft, and cyclophosphamide on days +3 and +4. PTCy-treated patients were drawn from a prospective multi-institutional clinical trial. Peripheral blood and bone marrow mononuclear cells were isolated by Ficoll-Hypaque density centrifugation and were cryopreserved. This clone is judged large (0.1 to 1%). Which antigen it targets is not known. No quality values exist for individual bases; no much larger clone is one base distant.

Rearrangement joined TRBV19 to TRBJ1-2, with 7 junctional bases fitting TRBD1. The TCR was taken from a female patient in her fifties who received an allogeneic stem cell transplant from a related donor, was CMV-positive, and had no GVHD. After a transplant, the graft donor may have provided part of the T cells. This sample comprised PBMCs, obtained about 1,500 days after allogeneic stem cell transplant with posttransplant cyclophosphamide. The nucleotide sequence reads as follows: TGTGCCAGTAGTCATGACAGGGCCGCCTATGGCTACACCTTC. Protein translation: CASSHDRAAYGYTF.